Sequencing of this TCR beta chain was carried out in a study of control samples from healthy donors and cancer patients. CDR1 is LNHDA and CDR2 is SQIVND in the germline V gene (reference sequence). The CDR3 runs to 16 residues. Germline trimming cut 1 base from V and 4 bases from J; bases unmatched to any gene: 7. Sequencing used immunoSEQ multiplex PCR; TCRdb keeps in-frame clones, though not all of them. The sample has 90,000 or so clones, about 89% seen once. The sequenced sample was blood. The V gene is TRBV19, the J gene TRBJ2-5; 9 bases are shared with TRBD2. This clonotype originated in a woman aged 60-75 years in good health. The CDR3 DNA reads as TGTGCCAGTAGTATAGGGGGAGGCGGGAGGGGAGAGACCCAGTACTTC. Translated, it gives CASSIGGGGRGETQYF.